This T cell receptor beta chain is drawn from a study of control samples from healthy donors and cancer patients. Generated by immunoSEQ multiplex PCR, the TCRdb table keeps only in-frame clones and is missing some. The sample includes about 140,000 clones, approximately 86% of them seen just once. The CDR3 has 15 amino acids. Trimming left V 4 bases short and J 5 bases short, with 14 bases between. Germline CDR1 and CDR2: MDHEN and SYDVKM. The receptor was derived from a man aged 18 to 30 in good health. The chain couples TRBV28 to TRBJ2-2; TRBD1 is a possible D gene (5 bases). Material: blood. The CDR3 region is CASSSNRLATGELFF. As DNA, the CDR3 is TGTGCCAGCAGTTCGAACAGGCTGGCTACCGGGGAGCTGTTTTTT.